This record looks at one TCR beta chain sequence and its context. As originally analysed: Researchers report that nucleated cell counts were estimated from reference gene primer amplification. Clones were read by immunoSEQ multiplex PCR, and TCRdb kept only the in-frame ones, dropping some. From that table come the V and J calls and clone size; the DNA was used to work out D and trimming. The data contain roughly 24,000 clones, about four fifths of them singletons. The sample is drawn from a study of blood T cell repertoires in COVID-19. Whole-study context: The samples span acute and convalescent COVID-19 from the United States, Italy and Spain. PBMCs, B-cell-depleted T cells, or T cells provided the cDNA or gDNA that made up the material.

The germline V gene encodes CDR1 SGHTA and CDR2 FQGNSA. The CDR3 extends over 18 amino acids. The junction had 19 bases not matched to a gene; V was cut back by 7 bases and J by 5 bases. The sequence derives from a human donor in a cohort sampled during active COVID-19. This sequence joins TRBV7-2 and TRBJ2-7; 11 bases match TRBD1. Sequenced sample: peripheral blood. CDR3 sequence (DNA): TGTGCCAGCACTCCCCTCCCCCTCGGACAGGGGGCGAAGAACGAGCAGTACTTC. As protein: CASTPLPLGQGAKNEQYF.